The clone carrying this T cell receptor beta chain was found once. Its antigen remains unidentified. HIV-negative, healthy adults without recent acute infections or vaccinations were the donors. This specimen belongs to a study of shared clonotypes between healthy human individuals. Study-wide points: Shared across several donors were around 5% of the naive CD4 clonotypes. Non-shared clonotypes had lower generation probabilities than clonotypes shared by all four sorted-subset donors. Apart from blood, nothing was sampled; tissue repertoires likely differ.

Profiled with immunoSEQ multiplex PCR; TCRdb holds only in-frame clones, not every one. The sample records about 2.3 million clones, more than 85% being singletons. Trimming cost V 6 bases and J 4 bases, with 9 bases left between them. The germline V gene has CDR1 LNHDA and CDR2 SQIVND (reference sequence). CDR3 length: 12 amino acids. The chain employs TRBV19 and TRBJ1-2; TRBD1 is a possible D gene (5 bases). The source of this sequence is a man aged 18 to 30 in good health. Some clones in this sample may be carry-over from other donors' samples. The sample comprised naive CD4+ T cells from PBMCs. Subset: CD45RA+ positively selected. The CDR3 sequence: CASRDRAYGYTF. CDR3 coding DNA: TGTGCCAGTAGAGACAGAGCCTATGGCTACACCTTC.